This TCR beta chain is drawn from a study of PD-1 blockade in classical Hodgkin lymphoma. Study-wide context: Nivolumab dosed at 3 mg/kg went to patients intravenously every 2 weeks. Broader study findings: The study reported lower baseline TCR diversity in newly diagnosed patients than in healthy donors. Excluded were patients who started nivolumab under 1 year after ASCT, a group that had lower diversity.

Profiling relied on immunoSEQ multiplex PCR, and the TCRdb table lists in-frame clones only, not all of them. The sample holds almost 100,000 clones; 92% are singletons and the top ten take 2.8%. Germline loops: CDR1 ENHRY, CDR2 SYGVKD. The CDR3 has 16 residues. V dropped 10 bases and J dropped 2; count of bases not matched to a gene: 11. Each patient's relapse followed autologous stem cell transplantation, and brentuximab vedotin exposure varied. Worth noting for this clone: Its cognate antigen is unknown.

The origin of this receptor is a human donor with classical Hodgkin lymphoma. Sequencing was performed on peripheral blood mononuclear cells (PBMCs), taken at baseline. This chain connects TRBV10-3 to TRBJ2-1; TRBD1 aligns across 10 bases. The CDR3 DNA sequence: TGTGCCACCCTAAATGACAGGGGGCAGACCTACAATGAGCAGTTCTTC. Translated, it gives CATLNDRGQTYNEQFF.